This T cell receptor beta chain was sequenced during a study of vaccination effects on CD4 cells after COVID-19. Antigen-specific CD4+ T cells were first expanded with viral peptide pools by the ViraFEST assay and only then sequenced. Scientists isolated CD4+ T cells after a roughly ten-day culture period ended. As to this clone: What it binds is unknown.

Data came from immunoSEQ multiplex PCR; TCRdb stores just in-frame clones and leaves some out. Of about 61,000 clones in the sample, 80% to 90% are singletons; the top ten hold 2.5%. V shed 4 bases and J shed 8 bases, with 10 bases lying between them. The CDR3 consists of 13 residues. Germline lookup yields CDR1 SGHDT and CDR2 YYEEEE. The material sequenced was CD4+ T cells from PBMCs cultured with HCoV-229E spike peptides, taken before COVID-19 vaccination. The sequence was collected from a human donor who received a COVID-19 vaccine. The chain uses TRBV5-6 and TRBJ1-6; D is undetermined. Here the CDR3 reads CASSPNVDSPLHF. For the CDR3, the DNA is TGTGCCAGCAGCCCCAACGTCGATTCACCCCTCCACTTT.